This T cell receptor beta chain was obtained from a study of radiotherapy plus CTLA-4 blockade in lung cancer. In regard to this clone: The antigen remains undetermined.

Looked up from germline, CDR1 is MNHEY and CDR2 is SVGAGI. The CDR3 extends over 14 amino acids. V was trimmed by 6 bases and J by 0 bases, leaving 9 bases between them. Broader study findings: Expansion of tumor-derived TCR clones was observed in blood after radiotherapy plus ipilimumab.

With ipilimumab providing CTLA-4 blockade, focal radiation was administered to patients who had chemo-refractory metastatic non-small-cell lung cancer. The method was immunoSEQ multiplex PCR; TCRdb's version includes in-frame clones alone and lacks a portion of them. The sample shows about 50,000 clones, about four fifths of them seen only once. Here the sequenced sample was peripheral blood, taken from a patient treated with radiotherapy plus ipilimumab. This receptor was taken from a human donor with non-small cell lung cancer whose response to radiotherapy plus ipilimumab could not be evaluated. V usage is TRBV6-5 and J usage is TRBJ1-3, with D unclear. In DNA, the CDR3 is TGTGCCAGCAGCCGCGCGGTCTCTGGAAACACCATATATTTT. Amino acid sequence: CASSRAVSGNTIYF.